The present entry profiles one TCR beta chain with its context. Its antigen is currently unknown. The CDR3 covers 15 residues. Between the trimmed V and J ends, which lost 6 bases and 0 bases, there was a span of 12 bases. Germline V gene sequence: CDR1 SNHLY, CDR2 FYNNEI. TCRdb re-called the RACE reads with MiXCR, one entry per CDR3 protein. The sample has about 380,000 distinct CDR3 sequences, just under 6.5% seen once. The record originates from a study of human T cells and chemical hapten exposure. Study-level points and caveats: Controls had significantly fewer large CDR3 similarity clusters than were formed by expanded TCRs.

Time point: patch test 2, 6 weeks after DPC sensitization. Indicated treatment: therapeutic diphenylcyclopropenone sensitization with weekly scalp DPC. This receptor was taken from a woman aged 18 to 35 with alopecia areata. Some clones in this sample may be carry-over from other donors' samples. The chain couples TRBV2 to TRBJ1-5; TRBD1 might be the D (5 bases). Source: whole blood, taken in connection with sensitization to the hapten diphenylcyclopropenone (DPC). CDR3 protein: CASRGRTDSNQPQHF. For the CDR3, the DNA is TGTGCCAGCAGGGGGCGGACGGATAGCAATCAGCCCCAGCATTTT.